This T cell receptor (beta chain) was identified in a study of blood T cell repertoires in COVID-19. Overall study context: Donors in the United States, Italy and Spain gave samples during acute or convalescent COVID-19. PBMCs, B-cell-depleted T cells, or T cells provided the cDNA or gDNA that made up the material.

In the study's own analysis: Counts of nucleated cells, estimated from reference gene primer amplification, were obtained. Sequenced by immunoSEQ multiplex PCR; TCRdb stores in-frame clones only, minus some. D and trimming were read from the DNA, whereas the V and J calls and clone size are those reported in that table. The table lists approximately 70,000 clones, 90% to 95% of them singletons, with 2% to 3% in the top ten. During active infection, Seattle patients enrolled and were then monitored through disease. The CDR3 has 14 residues. Per the germline V gene, CDR1 is SNHLY and CDR2 is FYNNEI. J lost 6 bases, V lost 6 bases, and 7 bases had no gene match.

Specimen: peripheral blood. The sequence was collected from a man aged 50 to 59 with COVID-19, enrolled during active disease. The chain couples TRBV2 to TRBJ2-1; 8 bases match TRBD1. This chain's CDR3 is CASRRDRRLNEQFF. In DNA form, the CDR3 reads TGTGCCAGCAGACGGGACAGGAGACTCAATGAGCAGTTCTTC.